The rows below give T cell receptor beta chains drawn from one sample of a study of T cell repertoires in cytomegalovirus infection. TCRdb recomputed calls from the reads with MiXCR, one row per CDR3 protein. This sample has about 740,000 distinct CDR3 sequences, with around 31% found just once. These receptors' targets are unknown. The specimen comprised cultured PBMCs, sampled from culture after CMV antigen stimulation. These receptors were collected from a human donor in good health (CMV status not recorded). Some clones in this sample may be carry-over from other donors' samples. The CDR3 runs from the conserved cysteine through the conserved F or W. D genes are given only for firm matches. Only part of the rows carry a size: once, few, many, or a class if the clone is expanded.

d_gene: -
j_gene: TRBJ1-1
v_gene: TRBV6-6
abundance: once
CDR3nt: TGTGCCAGCAGGGCGGAGGGCACTGAAGCTTTCTTT
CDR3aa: CASRAEGTEAFF

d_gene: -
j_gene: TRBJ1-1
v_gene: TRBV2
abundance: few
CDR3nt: TGTGCCAGCAGTTATAGCCCCAGGGACACTGAAGCTTTCTTT
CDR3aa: CASSYSPRDTEAFF

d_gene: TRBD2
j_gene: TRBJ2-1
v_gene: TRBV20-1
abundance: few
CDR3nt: TGCAGTGCTAGAGACCGCAGACTAGCGGGGGCCAATGAGCAGTTCTTC
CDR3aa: CSARDRRLAGANEQFF

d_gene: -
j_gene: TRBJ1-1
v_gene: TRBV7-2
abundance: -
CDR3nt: TGTGCCAGCAGCCCCCTTCTGACAGGCACTGAAGCTTTCTTT
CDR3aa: CASSPLLTGTEAFF

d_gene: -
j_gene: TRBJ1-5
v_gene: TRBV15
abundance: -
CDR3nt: TGTGCCACCAGCAGAGGTGGTTATAGCAATCAGCCCCAGCATTTT
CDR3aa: CATSRGGYSNQPQHF

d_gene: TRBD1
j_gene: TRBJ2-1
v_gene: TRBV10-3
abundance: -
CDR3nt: TGTGCCATCAGTCCTAGAGGCCTGGACAGGGCCTACAATGAGCAGTTCTTC
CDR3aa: CAISPRGLDRAYNEQFF

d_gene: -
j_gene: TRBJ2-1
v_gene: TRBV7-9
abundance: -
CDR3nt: TGTGCCAGCAGCGCCAGGACTATCTACAATGAGCAGTTCTTC
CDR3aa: CASSARTIYNEQFF

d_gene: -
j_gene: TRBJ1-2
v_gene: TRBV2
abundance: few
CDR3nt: TGTGCCAGCAGTGAGGAGGAGGGGTCCGGCTACACCTTC
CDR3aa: CASSEEEGSGYTF

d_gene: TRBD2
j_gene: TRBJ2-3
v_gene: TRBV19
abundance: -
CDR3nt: TGTGCCAGTAGTTTATGGCGGGAGGCAGATACGCAGTATTTT
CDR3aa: CASSLWREADTQYF

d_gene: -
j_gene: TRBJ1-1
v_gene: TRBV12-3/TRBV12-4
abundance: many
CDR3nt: TGTGCCAGCAGATCGGACACTAGGAACACTGAAGCTTTCTTT
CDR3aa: CASRSDTRNTEAFF

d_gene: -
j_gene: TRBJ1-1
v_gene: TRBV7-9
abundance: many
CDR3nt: TGTGCCAGCAGCTTAGTGGCCGGGCCTCAGGGAGGAGCTTTCTTT
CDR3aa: CASSLVAGPQGGAFF

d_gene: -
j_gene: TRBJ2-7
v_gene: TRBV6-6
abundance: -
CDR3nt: TGTGCCAGCAGTTACTCCGAAGGGTTCTACGAGCAGTACTTC
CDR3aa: CASSYSEGFYEQYF

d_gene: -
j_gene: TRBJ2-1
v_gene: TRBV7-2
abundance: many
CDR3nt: TGTGCCAGCAGCTCTCGGGTAGCTGGGGACGATGAGCAGTTCTTC
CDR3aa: CASSSRVAGDDEQFF

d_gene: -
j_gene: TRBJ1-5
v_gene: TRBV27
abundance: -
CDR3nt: TGTGCCAGCAGGCCGGGCGTGAGCAATCAGCCCCAGCATTTT
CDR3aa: CASRPGVSNQPQHF

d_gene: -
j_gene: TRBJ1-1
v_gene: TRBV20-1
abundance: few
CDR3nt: TGCAGTGCTAGGCGGCCGACGAACACTGAAGCTTTCTTT
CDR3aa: CSARRPTNTEAFF

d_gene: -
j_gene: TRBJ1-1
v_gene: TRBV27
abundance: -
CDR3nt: TGTGCCAGCAGTTTCGCAGGGGCAAGGGGCATGAACACTGAAGCTTTCTTT
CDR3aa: CASSFAGARGMNTEAFF

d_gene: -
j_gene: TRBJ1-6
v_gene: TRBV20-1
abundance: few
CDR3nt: TGCAGTGCTCATCCCCTCCGCGGGAGCTCCTATAATTCACCCCTCCACTTT
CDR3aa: CSAHPLRGSSYNSPLHF

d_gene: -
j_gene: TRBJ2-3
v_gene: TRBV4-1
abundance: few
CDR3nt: TGCGCCAGCAGCCATGACGGGGCCCCTGGAGATACGCAGTATTTT
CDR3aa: CASSHDGAPGDTQYF

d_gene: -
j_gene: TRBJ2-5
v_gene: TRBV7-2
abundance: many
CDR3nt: TGTGCCAGCAGCTTAAGTAGCAGGGAAGAGACCCAGTACTTC
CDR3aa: CASSLSSREETQYF

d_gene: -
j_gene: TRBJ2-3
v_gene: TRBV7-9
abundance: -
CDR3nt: TGTGCCAGCAGCCCCTATGGGGCAGTCACCCTGACGACAGATACGCAGTATTTT
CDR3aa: CASSPYGAVTLTTDTQYF

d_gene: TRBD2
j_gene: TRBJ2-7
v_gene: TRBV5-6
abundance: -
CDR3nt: TGTGCCAGCAGCTTCGTAGCGGGAAAAGAGCAGTACTTC
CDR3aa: CASSFVAGKEQYF

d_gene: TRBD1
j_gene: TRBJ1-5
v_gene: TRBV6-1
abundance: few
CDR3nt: TGTGCCAGCAGTGTAGGACAGGGGAGGGGTCAGCCCCAGCATTTT
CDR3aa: CASSVGQGRGQPQHF

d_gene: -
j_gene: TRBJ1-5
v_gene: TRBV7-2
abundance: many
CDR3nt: TGTGCCAGCAGCGTGCAAAGTCAGCCCCAGCATTTT
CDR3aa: CASSVQSQPQHF

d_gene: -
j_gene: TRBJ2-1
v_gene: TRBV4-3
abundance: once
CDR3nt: TGCGCCAGCAGCCAACGAACAGGGATCCCCTACAATGAGCAGTTCTTC
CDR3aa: CASSQRTGIPYNEQFF

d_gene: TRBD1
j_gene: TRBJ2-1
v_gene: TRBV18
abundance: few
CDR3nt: TGTGCCAGCTCACCCATCCGGACAGGGTTGAATGAGCAGTTCTTC
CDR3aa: CASSPIRTGLNEQFF

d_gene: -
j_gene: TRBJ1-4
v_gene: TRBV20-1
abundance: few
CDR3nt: TGCAGTGCTAGAGATATAACCGTTGAGGAAAAACTGTTTTTT
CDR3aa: CSARDITVEEKLFF

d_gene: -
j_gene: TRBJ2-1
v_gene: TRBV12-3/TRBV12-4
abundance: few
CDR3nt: TGTGCCAGCAGTTTACGTCGCCACCAGTTCTTC
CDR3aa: CASSLRRHQFF

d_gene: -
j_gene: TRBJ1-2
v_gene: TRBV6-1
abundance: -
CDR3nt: TGTGCCAGCAGCCCCCCCGATAGCGAAATTTATGGCTACACCTTC
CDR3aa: CASSPPDSEIYGYTF

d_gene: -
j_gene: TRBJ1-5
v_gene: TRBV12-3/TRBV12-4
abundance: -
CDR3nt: TGTGCCAGCAGTATAAGTCGGGTTCAGCCCCAGCATTTT
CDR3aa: CASSISRVQPQHF

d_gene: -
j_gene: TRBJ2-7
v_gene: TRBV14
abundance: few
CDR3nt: TGTGCCAGCAGCCCACGAGACTGGTTGGGGGGCTACGAGCAGTACTTC
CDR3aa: CASSPRDWLGGYEQYF

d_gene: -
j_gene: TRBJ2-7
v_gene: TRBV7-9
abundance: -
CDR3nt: TGTGCCAGCAAATCGGACAGCTTCTACGAGCAGTACTTC
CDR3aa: CASKSDSFYEQYF

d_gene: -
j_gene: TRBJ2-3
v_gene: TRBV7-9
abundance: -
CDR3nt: TGTGCCAGCAGCCCCGCGCGGACAGATACGCAGTATTTT
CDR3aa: CASSPARTDTQYF

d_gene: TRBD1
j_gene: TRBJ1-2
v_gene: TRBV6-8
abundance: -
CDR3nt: TGTGCCAGCAGTTACTCCCAAGGACAGGGGGGCTACACCTTC
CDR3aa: CASSYSQGQGGYTF

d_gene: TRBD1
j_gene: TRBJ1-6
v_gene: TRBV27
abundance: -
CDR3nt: TGTGCCAGCAGGATGACAGGGGGTAATTCACCCCTCCACTTT
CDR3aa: CASRMTGGNSPLHF

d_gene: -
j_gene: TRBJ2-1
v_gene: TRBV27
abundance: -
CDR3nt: TGTGCCAGCAGCCGACCACAGGGCTCCTACAATGAGCAGTTCTTC
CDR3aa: CASSRPQGSYNEQFF

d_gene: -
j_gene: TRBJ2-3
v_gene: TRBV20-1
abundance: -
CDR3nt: TGCAGTGCTAGATTGCCCGGCCGCACAGATACGCAGTATTTT
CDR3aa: CSARLPGRTDTQYF

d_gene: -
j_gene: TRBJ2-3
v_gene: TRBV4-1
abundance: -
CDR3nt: TGCGCCAGCAGCCAAGCTCCCGGAGTAGGGAGGGATACGCAGTATTTT
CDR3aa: CASSQAPGVGRDTQYF

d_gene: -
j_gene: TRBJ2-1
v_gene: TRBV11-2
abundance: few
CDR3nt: TGTGCCAGCAGTCGCGGACTTAACAATGAGCAGTTCTTC
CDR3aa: CASSRGLNNEQFF

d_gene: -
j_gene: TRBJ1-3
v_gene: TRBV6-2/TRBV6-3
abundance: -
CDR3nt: TGTGCCAGCAGTTACTCGCAAGGAAGTGGAAACACCATATATTTT
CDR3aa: CASSYSQGSGNTIYF

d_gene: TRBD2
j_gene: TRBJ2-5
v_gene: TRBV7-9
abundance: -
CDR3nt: TGTGCCAGCAACCCTCCGCGGGGGGAAGAGACCCAGTACTTC
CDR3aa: CASNPPRGEETQYF

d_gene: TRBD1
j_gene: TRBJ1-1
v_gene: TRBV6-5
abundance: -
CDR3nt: TGTGCCAGCAGTCTCACAGGGGCCATGAACACTGAAGCTTTCTTT
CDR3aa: CASSLTGAMNTEAFF

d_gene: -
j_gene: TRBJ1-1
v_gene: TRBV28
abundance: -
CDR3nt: TGTGCCAGCAGTGACCCACAGGGACATGCTTTCTTT
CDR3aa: CASSDPQGHAFF

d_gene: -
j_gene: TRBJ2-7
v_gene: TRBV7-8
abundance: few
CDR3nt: TGTGCCAGCAGCCCCCGCGATTCAGGCTCCTACGAGCAGTACTTC
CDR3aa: CASSPRDSGSYEQYF

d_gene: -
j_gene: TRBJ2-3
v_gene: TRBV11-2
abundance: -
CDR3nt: TGTGCCAGCAGCCTGGTTGGGACCTTTAGCACAGATACGCAGTATTTT
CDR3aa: CASSLVGTFSTDTQYF

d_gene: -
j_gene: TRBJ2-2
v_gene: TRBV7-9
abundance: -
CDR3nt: TGTGCCAGCGGGAAGACATTGAACACCGGGGAGCTGTTTTTT
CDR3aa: CASGKTLNTGELFF

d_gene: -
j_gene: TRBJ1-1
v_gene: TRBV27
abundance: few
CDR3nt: TGTGCCAGCAGTTTCCTTGGGAGGCAGAACACTGAAGCTTTCTTT
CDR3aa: CASSFLGRQNTEAFF